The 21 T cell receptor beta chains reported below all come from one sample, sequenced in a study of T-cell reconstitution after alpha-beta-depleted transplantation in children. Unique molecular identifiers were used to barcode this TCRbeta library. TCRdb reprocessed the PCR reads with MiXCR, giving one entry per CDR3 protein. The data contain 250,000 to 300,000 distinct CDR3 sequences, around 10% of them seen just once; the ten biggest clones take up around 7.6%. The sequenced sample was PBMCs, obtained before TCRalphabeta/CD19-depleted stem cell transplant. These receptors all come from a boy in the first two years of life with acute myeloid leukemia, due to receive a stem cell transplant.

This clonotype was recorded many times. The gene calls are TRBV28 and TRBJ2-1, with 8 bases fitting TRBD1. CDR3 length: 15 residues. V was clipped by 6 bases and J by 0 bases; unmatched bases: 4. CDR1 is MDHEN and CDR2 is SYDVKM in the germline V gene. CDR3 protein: CASRPTGGSYNEQFF. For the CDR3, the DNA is TGTGCCAGCAGACCTACAGGGGGCTCCTACAATGAGCAGTTCTTC.

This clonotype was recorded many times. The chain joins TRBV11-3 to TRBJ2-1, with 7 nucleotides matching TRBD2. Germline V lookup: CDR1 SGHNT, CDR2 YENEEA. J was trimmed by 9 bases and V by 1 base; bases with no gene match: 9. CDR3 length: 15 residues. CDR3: CASSLVGLAASEQFF. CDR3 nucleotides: TGTGCCAGCAGCTTAGTCGGGCTAGCGGCGAGTGAGCAGTTCTTC.

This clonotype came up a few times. Here the CDR3 DNA reads TGCAGTGCTAGAGGGGACAGGGGGTATATAGGGAGCAATCAGCCCCAGCATTTT. It yields the protein CSARGDRGYIGSNQPQHF. The rearrangement uses TRBV20-1 and TRBJ1-5; 11 nucleotides align to TRBD1. V lost 1 base, J lost 1 base, and 9 bases stayed unmatched. CDR3 length equals 18 residues. Germline V gene lookup returns CDR1 DFQATT and CDR2 SNEGSKA (reference sequence).

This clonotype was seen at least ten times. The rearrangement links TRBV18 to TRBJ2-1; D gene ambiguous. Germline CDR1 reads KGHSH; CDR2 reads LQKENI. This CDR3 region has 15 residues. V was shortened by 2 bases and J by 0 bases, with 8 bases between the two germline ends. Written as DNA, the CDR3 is TGTGCCAGCTCACCAGGACGTCCCTCCTACAATGAGCAGTTCTTC. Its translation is CASSPGRPSYNEQFF.

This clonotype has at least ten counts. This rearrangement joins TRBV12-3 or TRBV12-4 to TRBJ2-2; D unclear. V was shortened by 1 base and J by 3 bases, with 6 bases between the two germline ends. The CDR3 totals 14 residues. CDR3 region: CASSLEAYTGELFF. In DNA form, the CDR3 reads TGTGCCAGCAGTTTAGAGGCGTACACCGGGGAGCTGTTTTTT.

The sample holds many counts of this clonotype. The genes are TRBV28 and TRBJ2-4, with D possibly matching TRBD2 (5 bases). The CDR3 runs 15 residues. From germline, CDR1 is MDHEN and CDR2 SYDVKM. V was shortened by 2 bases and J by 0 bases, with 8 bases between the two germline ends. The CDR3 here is CASSLEGIAKNIQYF. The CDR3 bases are TGTGCCAGCAGTTTAGAGGGTATAGCCAAAAACATTCAGTACTTC.

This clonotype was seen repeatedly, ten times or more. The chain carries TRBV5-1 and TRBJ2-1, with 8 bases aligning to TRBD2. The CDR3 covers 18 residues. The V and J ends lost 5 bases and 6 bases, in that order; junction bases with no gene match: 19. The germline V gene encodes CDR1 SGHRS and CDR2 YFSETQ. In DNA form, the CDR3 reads TGCGCCAGCAGTTCGGCACCCGTCCCTGGACTAGCTCTCAATGAGCAGTTCTTC. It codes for CASSSAPVPGLALNEQFF.

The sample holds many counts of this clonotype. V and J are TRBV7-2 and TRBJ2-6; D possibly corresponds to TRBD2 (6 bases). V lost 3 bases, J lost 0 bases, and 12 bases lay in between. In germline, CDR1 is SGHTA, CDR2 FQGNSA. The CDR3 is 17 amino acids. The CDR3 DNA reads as TGTGCCAGCAGCTTTTCTTCCGGGAGCTCTGGGGCCAACGTCCTGACTTTC. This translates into CASSFSSGSSGANVLTF.

The CDR3 loop reads CSARVVEHQPQHF. CDR3 DNA: TGCAGTGCTAGAGTGGTCGAACATCAGCCCCAGCATTTT. This chain uses TRBV20-1 with TRBJ1-5; D gene ambiguous. This CDR3 is built from 13 residues. Germline CDR1 reads DFQATT; CDR2 reads SNEGSKA (reference sequence). V was pared by 1 base and J by 5 bases, with 9 bases between.

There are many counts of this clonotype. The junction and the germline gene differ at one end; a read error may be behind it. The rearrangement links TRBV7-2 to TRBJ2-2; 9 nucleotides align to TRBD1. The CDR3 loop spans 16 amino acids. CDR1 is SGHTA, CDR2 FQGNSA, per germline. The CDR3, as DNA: TGTGCCAGCAGGACGACAGGGGGAACGAAAACCGGGGAGCTGTTTTTT. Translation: CASRTTGGTKTGELFF.

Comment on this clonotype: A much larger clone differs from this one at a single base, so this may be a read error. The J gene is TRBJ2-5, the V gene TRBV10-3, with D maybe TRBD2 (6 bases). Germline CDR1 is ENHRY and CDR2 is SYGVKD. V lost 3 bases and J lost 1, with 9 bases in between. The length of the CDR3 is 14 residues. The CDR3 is CAISDPSVQETQYF. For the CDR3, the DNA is TGTGCCATCAGTGACCCTAGCGTCCAAGAGACCCAGTACTTC.

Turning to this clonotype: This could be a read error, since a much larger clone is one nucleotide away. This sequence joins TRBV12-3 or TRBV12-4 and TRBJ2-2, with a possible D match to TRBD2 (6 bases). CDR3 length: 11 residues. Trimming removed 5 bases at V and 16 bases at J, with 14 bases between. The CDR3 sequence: CASSARGSAFF. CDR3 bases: TGTGCCAGCAGTGCCCGGGGGTCGGCGTTTTTT.

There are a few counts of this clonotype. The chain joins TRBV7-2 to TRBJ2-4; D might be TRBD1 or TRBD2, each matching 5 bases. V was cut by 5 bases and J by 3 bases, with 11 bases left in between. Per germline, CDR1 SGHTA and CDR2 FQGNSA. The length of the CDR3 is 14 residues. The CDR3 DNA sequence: TGTGCCAGCAGCCCCGGGGCGTACAAAAACATTCAGTACTTC. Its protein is CASSPGAYKNIQYF.

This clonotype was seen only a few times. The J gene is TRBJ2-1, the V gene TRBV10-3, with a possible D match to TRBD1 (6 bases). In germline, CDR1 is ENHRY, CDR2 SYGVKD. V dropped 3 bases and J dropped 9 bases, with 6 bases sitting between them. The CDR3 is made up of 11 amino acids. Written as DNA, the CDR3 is TGTGCCATCAGTGACAGGGGTGAGCAGTTCTTC. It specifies CAISDRGEQFF.

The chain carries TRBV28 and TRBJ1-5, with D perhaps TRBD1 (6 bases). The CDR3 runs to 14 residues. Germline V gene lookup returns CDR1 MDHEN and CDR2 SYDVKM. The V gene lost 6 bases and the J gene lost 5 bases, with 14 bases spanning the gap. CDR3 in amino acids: CASSPWGGYQPQHF. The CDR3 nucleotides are TGTGCCAGCAGCCCGTGGGGGGGCTATCAGCCCCAGCATTTT.

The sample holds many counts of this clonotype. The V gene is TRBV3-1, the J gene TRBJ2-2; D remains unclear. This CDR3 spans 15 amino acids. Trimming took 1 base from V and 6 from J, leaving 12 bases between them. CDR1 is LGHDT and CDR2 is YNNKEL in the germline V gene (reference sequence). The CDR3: CASSQGGRLAGELFF. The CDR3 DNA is TGTGCCAGCAGCCAAGGGGGAAGACTGGCCGGGGAGCTGTTTTTT.

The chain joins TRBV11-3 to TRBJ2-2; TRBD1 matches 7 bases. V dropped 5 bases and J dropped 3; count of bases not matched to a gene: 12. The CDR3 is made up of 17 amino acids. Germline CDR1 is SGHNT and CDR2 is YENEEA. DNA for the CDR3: TGTGCCAGCAGCCAAGCTCCGGGACAGCCCTACACCGGGGAGCTGTTTTTT. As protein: CASSQAPGQPYTGELFF.

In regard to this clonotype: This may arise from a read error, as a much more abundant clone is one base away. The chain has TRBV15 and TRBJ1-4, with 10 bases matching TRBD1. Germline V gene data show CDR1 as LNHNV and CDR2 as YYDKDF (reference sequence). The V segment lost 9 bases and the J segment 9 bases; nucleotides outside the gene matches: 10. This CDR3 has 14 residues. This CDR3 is CATSRDRGYQKLFF. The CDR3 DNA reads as TGTGCCACGAGCCGGGACAGGGGCTACCAAAAACTGTTTTTT.

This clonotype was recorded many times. DNA for the CDR3: TGCAGCGTTGAAGGAACAGGGAGCCCACCTTACGAGCAGTACTTC. Translating gives CSVEGTGSPPYEQYF. This chain links TRBV29-1 with TRBJ2-7; TRBD1 is a possible D gene (6 bases). Germline lookup yields CDR1 SQVTM and CDR2 ANQGSEA. The V gene lost 1 base and the J gene lost 4 bases, with 17 bases spanning the gap. CDR3 size: 15 residues.

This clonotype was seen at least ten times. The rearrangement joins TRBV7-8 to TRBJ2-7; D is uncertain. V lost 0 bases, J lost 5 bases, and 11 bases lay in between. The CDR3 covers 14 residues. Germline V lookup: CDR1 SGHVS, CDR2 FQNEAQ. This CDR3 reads CASSLALSRNEQYF. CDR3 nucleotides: TGTGCCAGCAGCTTAGCGCTATCCAGGAACGAGCAGTACTTC.

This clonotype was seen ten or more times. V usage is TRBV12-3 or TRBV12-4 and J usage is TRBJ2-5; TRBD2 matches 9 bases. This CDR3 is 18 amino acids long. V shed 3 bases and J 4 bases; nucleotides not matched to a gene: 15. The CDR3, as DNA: TGTGCCAGCAGTTTCCGTCTTCGTCTAGCGGGACTTGTAGAGACCCAGTACTTC. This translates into CASSFRLRLAGLVETQYF.